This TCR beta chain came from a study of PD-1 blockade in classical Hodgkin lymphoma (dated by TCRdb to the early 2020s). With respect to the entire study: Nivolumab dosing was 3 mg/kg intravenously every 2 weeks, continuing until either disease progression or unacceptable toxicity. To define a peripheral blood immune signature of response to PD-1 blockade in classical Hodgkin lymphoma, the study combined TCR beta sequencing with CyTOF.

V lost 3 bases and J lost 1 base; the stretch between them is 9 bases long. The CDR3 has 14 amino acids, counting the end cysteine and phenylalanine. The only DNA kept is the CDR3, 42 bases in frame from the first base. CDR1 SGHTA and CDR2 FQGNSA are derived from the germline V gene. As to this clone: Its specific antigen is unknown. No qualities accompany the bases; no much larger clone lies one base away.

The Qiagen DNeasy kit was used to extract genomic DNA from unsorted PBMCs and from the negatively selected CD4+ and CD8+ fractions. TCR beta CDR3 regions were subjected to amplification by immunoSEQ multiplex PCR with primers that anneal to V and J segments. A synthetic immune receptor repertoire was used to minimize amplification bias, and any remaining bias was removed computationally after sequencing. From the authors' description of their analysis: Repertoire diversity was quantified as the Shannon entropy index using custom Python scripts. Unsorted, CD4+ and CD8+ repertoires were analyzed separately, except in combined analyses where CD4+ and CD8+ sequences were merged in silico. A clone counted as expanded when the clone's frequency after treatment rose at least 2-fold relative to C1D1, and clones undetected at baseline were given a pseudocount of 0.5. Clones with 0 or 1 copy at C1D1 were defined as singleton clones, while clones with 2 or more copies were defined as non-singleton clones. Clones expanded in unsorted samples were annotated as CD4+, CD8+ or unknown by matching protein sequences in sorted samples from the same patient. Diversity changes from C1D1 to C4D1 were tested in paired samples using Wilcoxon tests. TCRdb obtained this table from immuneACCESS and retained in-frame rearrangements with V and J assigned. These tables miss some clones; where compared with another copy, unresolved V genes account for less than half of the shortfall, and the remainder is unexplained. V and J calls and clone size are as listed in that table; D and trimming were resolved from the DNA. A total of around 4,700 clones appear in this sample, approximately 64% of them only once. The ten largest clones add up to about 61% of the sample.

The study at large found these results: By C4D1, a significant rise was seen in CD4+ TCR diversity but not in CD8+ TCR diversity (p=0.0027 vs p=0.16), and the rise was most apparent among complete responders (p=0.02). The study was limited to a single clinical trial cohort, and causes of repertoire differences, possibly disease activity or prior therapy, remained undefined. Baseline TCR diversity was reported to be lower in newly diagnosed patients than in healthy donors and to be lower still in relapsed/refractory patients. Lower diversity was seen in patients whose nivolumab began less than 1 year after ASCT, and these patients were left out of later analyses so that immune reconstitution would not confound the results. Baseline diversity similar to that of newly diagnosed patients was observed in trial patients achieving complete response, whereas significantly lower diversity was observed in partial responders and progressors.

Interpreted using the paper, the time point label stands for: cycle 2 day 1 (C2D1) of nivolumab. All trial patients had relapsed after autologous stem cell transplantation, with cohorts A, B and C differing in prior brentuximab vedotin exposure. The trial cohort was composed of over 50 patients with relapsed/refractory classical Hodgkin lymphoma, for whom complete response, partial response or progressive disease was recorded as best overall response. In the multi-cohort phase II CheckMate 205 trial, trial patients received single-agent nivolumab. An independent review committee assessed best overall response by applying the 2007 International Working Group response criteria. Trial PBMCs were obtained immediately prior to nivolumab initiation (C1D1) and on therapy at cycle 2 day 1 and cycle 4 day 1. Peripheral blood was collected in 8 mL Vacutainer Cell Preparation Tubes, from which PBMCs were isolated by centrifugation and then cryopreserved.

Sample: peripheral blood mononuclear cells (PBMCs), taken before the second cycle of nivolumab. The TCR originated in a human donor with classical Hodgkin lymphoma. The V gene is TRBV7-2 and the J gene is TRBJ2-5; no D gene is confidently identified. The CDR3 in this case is CASSLNNFQETQYF. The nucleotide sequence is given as TGTGCCAGCAGCTTGAACAATTTCCAAGAGACCCAGTACTTC. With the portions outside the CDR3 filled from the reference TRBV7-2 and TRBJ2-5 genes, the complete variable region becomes GAGVSQSPSNKVTEKGKDVELRCDPISGHTALYWYRQSLGQGLEFLIYFQGNSAPDKSGLPSDRFSAERTGGSVSTLTIQRTQQEDSAVYLCASSLNNFQETQYFGPGTRLLVL.